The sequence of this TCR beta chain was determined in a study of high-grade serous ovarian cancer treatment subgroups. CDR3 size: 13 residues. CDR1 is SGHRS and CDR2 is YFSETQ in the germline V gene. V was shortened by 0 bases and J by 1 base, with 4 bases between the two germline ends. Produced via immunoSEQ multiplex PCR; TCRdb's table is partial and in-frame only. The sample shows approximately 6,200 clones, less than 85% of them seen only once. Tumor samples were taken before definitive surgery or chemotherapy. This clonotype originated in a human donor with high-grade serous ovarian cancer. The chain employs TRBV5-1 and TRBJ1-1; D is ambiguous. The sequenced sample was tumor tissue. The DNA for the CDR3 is TGCGCCAGCAGCTTGGTGACGAACACTGAAGCTTTCTTT. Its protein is CASSLVTNTEAFF.